The sequence of this T cell receptor (beta chain) was determined in a study of circulating CD8 cells and anti-PD-1 response in melanoma. The trim removed 2 bases at V and 2 bases at J, leaving 5 bases unmatched. The CDR3 sequence is 16 residues long. The germline gives CDR1 MNHEY, CDR2 SMNVEV (reference sequence). Each library started from 15 ng of total RNA using the QIAseq Immune Repertoire TCR panel. TCRdb independently ran MiXCR on the reads; one entry per CDR3 protein. The sample has about 440 distinct CDR3 sequences; about a tenth are singletons. Four subsets defined by PD-1 and/or TIGIT were sorted from live CD3+CD8+TCRalphabeta+ cells. This clonotype is termed medium-sized.

Here the sequenced sample was CD8+ T cells from PBMCs, taken at baseline or after one month of anti-PD-1 therapy (not recorded which). V is TRBV27 and J is TRBJ2-7; the match to TRBD1 covers 11 bases. This TCR was recovered from a human donor with melanoma. The CDR3 region is CASSLRGQGGTYEQYF. CDR3 nucleotides: TGTGCCAGCAGTTTAAGGGGACAGGGGGGCACCTACGAGCAGTACTTC.